One and the same sample provided the 4 T cell receptor beta chains below, sequenced in a study of vaccination effects on CD4 cells after COVID-19. TCRdb's table, derived via immunoSEQ multiplex PCR, lists solely in-frame clones and lacks some. Among approximately 47,000 clones, roughly two thirds were seen once, and the ten largest hold 6.5% to 8.5%. When about ten days of culture had elapsed, CD4+ T cells were isolated. As their vaccination, participants received two doses of either BNT162b2 or mRNA-1273. Their antigen targets remain unknown. The specimen was CD4+ T cells from PBMCs cultured without peptide, collected after COVID-19 vaccination. The receptors here all came from a human donor who received a COVID-19 vaccine.

The V gene is TRBV5-1, the J gene TRBJ1-6, with TRBD1 matching over 7 bases. The V segment lost 4 bases and the J segment 5 bases; nucleotides outside the gene matches: 6. The V gene's germline CDR1 is SGHRS and CDR2 YFSETQ. The CDR3 runs 15 residues. The CDR3 reads CASSVQGLDNSPLHF. The CDR3 coding sequence is TGCGCCAGCAGCGTACAGGGGTTGGATAATTCACCCCTCCACTTT. Full variable domain (outside the CDR3, taken from reference TRBV5-1 and TRBJ1-6): KAGVTQTPRYLIKTRGQQVTLSCSPISGHRSVSWYQQTPGQGLQFLFEYFSETQRNKGNFPGRFSGRQFSNSRSEMNVSTLELGDSALYLCASSVQGLDNSPLHFGNGTRLTVT.

This chain links TRBV5-1 with TRBJ2-1; 10 nucleotides match TRBD2. After removal of 6 bases from V and 5 bases from J, the junction contained 8 bases not matched to a gene. Per germline, CDR1 SGHRS and CDR2 YFSETQ. The CDR3 has 15 residues. The CDR3, as DNA: TGCGCCAGCACCTTTACAGCGGGGGGGGACAATGAGCAGTTCTTC. Its translation: CASTFTAGGDNEQFF. Based on the CDR3 plus reference TRBV5-1 and TRBJ2-1, the full variable domain is KAGVTQTPRYLIKTRGQQVTLSCSPISGHRSVSWYQQTPGQGLQFLFEYFSETQRNKGNFPGRFSGRQFSNSRSEMNVSTLELGDSALYLCASTFTAGGDNEQFFGPGTRLTVL.

This chain links TRBV7-9 with TRBJ2-7; 10 nucleotides agree with TRBD1. This CDR3 spans 15 amino acids. Germline-derived CDR1 and CDR2 are SEHNR and FQNEAQ (reference sequence). V dropped 2 bases and J dropped 5; count of bases not matched to a gene: 6. The CDR3 DNA sequence: TGTGCCAGCAGCTTAACCGGGACAGGGGTTAACGAGCAGTACTTC. It codes for CASSLTGTGVNEQYF.

The gene calls are TRBV9 and TRBJ2-1; weak D call: TRBD2 (5 bases). Per the germline V gene, CDR1 is SGDLS and CDR2 is YYNGEE. The CDR3 contains 12 residues. The V end lost 2 bases, the J end lost 9 bases, and 9 bases lay between the germline ends. The CDR3, as DNA: TGTGCCAGCAGCGTCCGGGAATTTGAGCAGTTCTTC. This codes for CASSVREFEQFF.